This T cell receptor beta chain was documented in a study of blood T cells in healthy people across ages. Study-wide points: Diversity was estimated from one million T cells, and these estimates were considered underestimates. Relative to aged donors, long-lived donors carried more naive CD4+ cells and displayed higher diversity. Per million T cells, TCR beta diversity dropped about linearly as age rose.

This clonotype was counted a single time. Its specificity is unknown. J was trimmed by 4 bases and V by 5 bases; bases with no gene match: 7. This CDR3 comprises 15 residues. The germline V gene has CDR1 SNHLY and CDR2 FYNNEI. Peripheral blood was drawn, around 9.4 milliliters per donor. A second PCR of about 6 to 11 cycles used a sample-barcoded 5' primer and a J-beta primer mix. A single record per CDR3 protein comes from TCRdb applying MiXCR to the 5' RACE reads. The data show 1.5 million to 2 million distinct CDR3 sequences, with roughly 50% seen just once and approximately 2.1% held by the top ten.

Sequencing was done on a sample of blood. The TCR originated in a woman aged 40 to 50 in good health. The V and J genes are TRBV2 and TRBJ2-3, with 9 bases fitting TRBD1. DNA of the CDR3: TGTGCCAGCAGTTTACAGGGGGCGGGTGCAGATACGCAGTATTTT. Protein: CASSLQGAGADTQYF.